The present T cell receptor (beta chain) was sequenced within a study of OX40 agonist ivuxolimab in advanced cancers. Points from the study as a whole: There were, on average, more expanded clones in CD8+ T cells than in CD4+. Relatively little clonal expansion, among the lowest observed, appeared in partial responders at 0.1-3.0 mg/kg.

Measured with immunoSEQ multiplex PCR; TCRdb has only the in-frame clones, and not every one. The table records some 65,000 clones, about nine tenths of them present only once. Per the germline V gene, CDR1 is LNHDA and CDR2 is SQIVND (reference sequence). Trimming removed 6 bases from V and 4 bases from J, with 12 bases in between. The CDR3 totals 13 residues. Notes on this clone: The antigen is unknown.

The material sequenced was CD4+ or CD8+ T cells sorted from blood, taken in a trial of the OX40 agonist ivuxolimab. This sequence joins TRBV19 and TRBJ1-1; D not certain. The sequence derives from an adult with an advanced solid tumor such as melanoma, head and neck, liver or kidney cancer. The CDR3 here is CASRDGRITEAFF. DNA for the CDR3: TGTGCCAGTAGGGACGGGAGGATCACTGAAGCTTTCTTT.